The entry that follows covers one TCR beta chain sequence. Source study methods: Quantification of nucleated cells was approximated via reference gene primer amplification. Produced via immunoSEQ multiplex PCR; TCRdb's table is partial and in-frame only. The V and J calls and clone size were taken over from that table, and D and trimming were inferred from the DNA. This sample has 95,000 to 150,000 clones, with 80% to 90% found just once. The record originates from a study of blood T cell repertoires in COVID-19. Study-level background: Spain, Italy and the United States supplied samples that represented acute and convalescent COVID-19. Sources were T cells, B-cell-depleted T cells, or PBMCs; the material itself was cDNA or gDNA.

The CDR3 extends over 18 amino acids. V was shortened by 0 bases and J by 5 bases, with 19 bases between the two germline ends. From germline, CDR1 is LGHNA and CDR2 YNFKEQ. V usage is TRBV4-2 and J usage is TRBJ1-4, with D possibly being TRBD1 (6 bases). The sequencing sample was made of peripheral blood. The source is a man aged 40-50 years with acute or convalescent COVID-19. The DNA of the CDR3 is TGTGCCAGCAGCCAAGAGGGGGGGCGGAGTGAGATCAATGAAAAACTGTTTTTT. As protein: CASSQEGGRSEINEKLFF.